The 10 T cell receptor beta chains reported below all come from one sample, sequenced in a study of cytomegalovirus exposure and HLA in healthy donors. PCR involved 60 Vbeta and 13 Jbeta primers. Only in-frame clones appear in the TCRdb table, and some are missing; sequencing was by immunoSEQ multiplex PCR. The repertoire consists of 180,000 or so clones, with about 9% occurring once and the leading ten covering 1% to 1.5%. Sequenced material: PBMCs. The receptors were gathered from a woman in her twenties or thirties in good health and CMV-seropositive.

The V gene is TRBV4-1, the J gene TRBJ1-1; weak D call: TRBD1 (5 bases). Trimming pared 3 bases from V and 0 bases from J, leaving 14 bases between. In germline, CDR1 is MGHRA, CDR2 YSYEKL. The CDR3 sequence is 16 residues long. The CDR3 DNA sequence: TGCGCCAGCAGCCATAACGACAGAAAATTGAACACTGAAGCTTTCTTT. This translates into CASSHNDRKLNTEAFF.

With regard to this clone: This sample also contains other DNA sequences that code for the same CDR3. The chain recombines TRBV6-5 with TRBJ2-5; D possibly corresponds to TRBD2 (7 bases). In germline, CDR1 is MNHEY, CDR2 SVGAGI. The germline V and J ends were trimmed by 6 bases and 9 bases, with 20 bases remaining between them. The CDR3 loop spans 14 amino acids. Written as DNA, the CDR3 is TGTGCCAGCAGCCGAGGACTAGGATCAGGGGCCCAGTACTTC. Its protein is CASSRGLGSGAQYF.

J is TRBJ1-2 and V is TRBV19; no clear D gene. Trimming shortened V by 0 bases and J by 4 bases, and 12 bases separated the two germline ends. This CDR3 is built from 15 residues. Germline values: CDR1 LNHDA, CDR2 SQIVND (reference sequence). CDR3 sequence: CASSIDGAVGYGYTF. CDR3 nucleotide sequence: TGTGCCAGTAGTATAGATGGTGCGGTAGGCTATGGCTACACCTTC. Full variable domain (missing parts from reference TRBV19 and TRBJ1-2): DGGITQSPKYLFRKEGQNVTLSCEQNLNHDAMYWYRQDPGQGLRLIYYSQIVNDFQKGDIAEGYSVSREKKESFPLTVTSAQKNPTAFYLCASSIDGAVGYGYTFGSGTRLTVV.

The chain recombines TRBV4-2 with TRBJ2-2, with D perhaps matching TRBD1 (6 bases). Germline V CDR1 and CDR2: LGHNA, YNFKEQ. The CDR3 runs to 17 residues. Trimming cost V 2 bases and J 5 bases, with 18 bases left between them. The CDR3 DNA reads TGTGCCAGCAGCCAACCTTGGGGGCAAGGTCGAACCGGGGAGCTGTTTTTT. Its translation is CASSQPWGQGRTGELFF.

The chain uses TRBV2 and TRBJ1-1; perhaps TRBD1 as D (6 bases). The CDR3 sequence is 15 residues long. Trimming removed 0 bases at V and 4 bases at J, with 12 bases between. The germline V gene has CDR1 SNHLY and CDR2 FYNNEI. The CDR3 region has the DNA TGTGCCAGCAGTGAAGCGGGTTTAGGGGGCACTGAAGCTTTCTTT. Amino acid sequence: CASSEAGLGGTEAFF.

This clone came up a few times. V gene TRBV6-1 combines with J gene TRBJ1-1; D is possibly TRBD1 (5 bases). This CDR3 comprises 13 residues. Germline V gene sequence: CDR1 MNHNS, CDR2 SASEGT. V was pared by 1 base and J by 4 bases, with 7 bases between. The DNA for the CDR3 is TGTGCCAGCAGTGAAGTAAGGGGCACTGAAGCTTTCTTT. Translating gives CASSEVRGTEAFF.

CDR3 in DNA: TGTGCCAGCAGCCGTGACTACCAGGCCTACGAGCAGTACTTC. Translating it yields CASSRDYQAYEQYF. This rearrangement joins TRBV7-2 to TRBJ2-7; tentatively, D is TRBD2 (5 bases). Trimming took off 5 bases at V and 2 bases at J, with 13 bases between the two ends. The CDR3 runs to 14 residues. Germline CDR1 is SGHTA and CDR2 is FQGNSA. Full variable domain (remainder filled in from reference TRBV7-2 and TRBJ2-7): GAGVSQSPSNKVTEKGKDVELRCDPISGHTALYWYRQSLGQGLEFLIYFQGNSAPDKSGLPSDRFSAERTGGSVSTLTIQRTQQEDSAVYLCASSRDYQAYEQYFGPGTRLTVT.

The CDR3 DNA reads TGTGCCAGCAGCTTACGCCCCGGGCAAGAGACCCAGTACTTC. The encoded protein is CASSLRPGQETQYF. The J gene is TRBJ2-5, the V gene TRBV7-9; D unclear. This CDR3 comprises 14 residues. With 2 bases removed from V and 2 bases from J, the gap between germline ends came to 9 bases. From germline, CDR1 is SEHNR and CDR2 FQNEAQ (reference sequence).

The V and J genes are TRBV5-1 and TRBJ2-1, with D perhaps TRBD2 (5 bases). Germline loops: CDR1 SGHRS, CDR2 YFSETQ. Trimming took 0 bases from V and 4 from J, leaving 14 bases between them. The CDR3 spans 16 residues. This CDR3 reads CASSLGRAVKYNEQFF. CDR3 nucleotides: TGCGCCAGCAGCTTGGGTCGAGCGGTGAAATACAATGAGCAGTTCTTC.

The CDR3 DNA reads TGCGCCAGCAGTCCGGGACAGGACACAGATACGCAGTATTTT. Its protein product is CASSPGQDTDTQYF. The chain employs TRBV10-2 and TRBJ2-3; 8 bases align to TRBD1. V gave up 5 bases and J gave up 2 bases; unmatched junction bases: 3. CDR3 length: 14 amino acids. In germline, CDR1 is WSHSY, CDR2 SAAADI.